These 6 T cell receptor beta chains were sequenced from one sample in a study of CDR3 diversity in severe acne. TCRdb independently ran MiXCR on the PCR reads; one entry per CDR3 protein. The sample lists tens of thousands of distinct CDR3 sequences; around 49% were seen once. Specimen: blood. The receptor source for this set is a male donor in good health, without acne.

In its sample, this clonotype was seen a few times. V usage is TRBV20-1 and J usage is TRBJ2-7, with 8 positions matching TRBD1. Trimming took 5 bases from V and 2 from J; bases not matched to a gene: 8. The CDR3 spans 14 residues. Germline V gene lookup returns CDR1 DFQATT and CDR2 SNEGSKA (reference sequence). CDR3 DNA sequence: TGCAGTGCTGACCGCGGGACAGGTACCTACGAGCAGTACTTC. Its translation is CSADRGTGTYEQYF.

The V and J genes are TRBV9 and TRBJ2-5; D unclear. The germline V gene has CDR1 SGDLS and CDR2 YYNGEE. This CDR3 contains 14 residues. With 0 bases removed from V and 2 bases from J, the gap between germline ends came to 8 bases. CDR3 loop: CASSVVGSQETQYF. The CDR3 DNA follows: TGTGCCAGCAGCGTAGTCGGCTCGCAAGAGACCCAGTACTTC. Drawing the rest from reference TRBV9 and TRBJ2-5, the complete variable domain is DSGVTQTPKHLITATGQRVTLRCSPRSGDLSVYWYQQSLDQGLQFLIQYYNGEERAKGNILERFSAQQFPDLHSELNLSSLELGDSALYFCASSVVGSQETQYFGPGTRLLVL.

This clonotype occurred a few times. The chain links TRBV20-1 to TRBJ1-6; 10 positions agree with TRBD1. The CDR3 runs to 14 residues. Trimming cost V 5 bases and J 9 bases; bases outside gene matches: 7. Germline CDR1 reads DFQATT; CDR2 reads SNEGSKA (reference sequence). CDR3 nucleotide sequence: TGCAGTGCTGCACCGGGACAGGGGACTTCACCCCTCCACTTT. Its protein product is CSAAPGQGTSPLHF.

This clonotype has just a few counts. J is TRBJ1-1 and V is TRBV7-2, with unresolved D. CDR3 length: 13 residues. Trimming took off 0 bases at V and 4 bases at J, with 6 bases between the two ends. Germline values: CDR1 SGHTA, CDR2 FQGNSA. This CDR3 is CASSLAASTEAFF. The CDR3 DNA reads TGTGCCAGCAGCTTAGCGGCATCCACTGAAGCTTTCTTT.

The rearrangement links TRBV20-1 to TRBJ2-7, with 8 bases that match TRBD2. V was clipped by 3 bases and J by 3 bases; unmatched bases: 7. The CDR3 is made up of 14 amino acids. The germline gives CDR1 DFQATT, CDR2 SNEGSKA (reference sequence). In DNA, the CDR3 is TGCAGTGCTAGGGGAGGGCGGGAGGACTACGAGCAGTACTTC. It specifies CSARGGREDYEQYF.

The V call is TRBV10-1, the J call TRBJ2-1; a weak D match, TRBD2 (6 bases). The CDR3 is made up of 15 amino acids. V dropped 2 bases and J dropped 4 bases, with 12 bases sitting between them. CDR1 and CDR2 (germline): WNHNN, SYGVQD (reference sequence). In DNA, the CDR3 is TGCGCCAGCAGTGAGATAGTGGGGGGTTACAATGAGCAGTTCTTC. Its protein is CASSEIVGGYNEQFF.